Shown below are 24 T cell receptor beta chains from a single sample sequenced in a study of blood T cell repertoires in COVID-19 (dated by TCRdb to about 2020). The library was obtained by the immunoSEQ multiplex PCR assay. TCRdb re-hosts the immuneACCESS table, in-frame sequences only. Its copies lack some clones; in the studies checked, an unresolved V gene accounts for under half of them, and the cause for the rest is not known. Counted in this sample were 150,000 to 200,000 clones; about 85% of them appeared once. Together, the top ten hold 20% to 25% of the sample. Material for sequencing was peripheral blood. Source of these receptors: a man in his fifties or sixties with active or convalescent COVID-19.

CDR3 nucleotides: TGCGCCAGCAGCCAAGATGGGCAGCGCACAGATACGCAGTATTTT. Its translation: CASSQDGQRTDTQYF. The chain uses TRBV4-1 and TRBJ2-3; no reliable D call. V was cut by 0 bases and J by 1 base, with 8 bases left in between. Germline V lookup: CDR1 MGHRA, CDR2 YSYEKL. The CDR3 runs 15 residues.

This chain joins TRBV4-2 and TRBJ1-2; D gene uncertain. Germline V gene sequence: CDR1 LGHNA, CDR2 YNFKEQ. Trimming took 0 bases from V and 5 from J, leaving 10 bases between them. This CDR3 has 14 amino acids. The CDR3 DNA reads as TGTGCCAGCAGCCAAGATGCTACGAAATATGGCTACACCTTC. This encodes CASSQDATKYGYTF.

The CDR3 nucleotides read TGCGCCAGCAGCTCCGGGACAGGGGTTGACTATGGCTACACCTTC. Translation gives CASSSGTGVDYGYTF. This chain links TRBV5-1 with TRBJ1-2, with 10 nucleotides matching TRBD1. Germline V gives CDR1 SGHRS, CDR2 YFSETQ. CDR3 length: 15 amino acids. J was trimmed by 3 bases and V by 3 bases; bases with no gene match: 5.

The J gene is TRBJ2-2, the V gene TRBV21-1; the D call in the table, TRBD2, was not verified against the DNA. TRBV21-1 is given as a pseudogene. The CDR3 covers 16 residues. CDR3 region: CASSKRTGMRTGELFF. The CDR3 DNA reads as TGTGCCAGCAGCAAAAGGACGGGGATGAGGACCGGGGAGCTGTTTTTT.

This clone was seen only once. Written as DNA, the CDR3 is TGTGCCAGTAGTATAGTGGGGGGCACCGGGGAGCTGTTTTTT. Protein product: CASSIVGGTGELFF. The V and J genes are TRBV19 and TRBJ2-2, with a possible D match to TRBD2 (6 bases). The CDR3 consists of 14 residues. Germline lookup yields CDR1 LNHDA and CDR2 SQIVND (reference sequence). V was cut by 1 base and J by 4 bases, with 7 bases left in between.

The CDR3 region has the DNA TGTGCCAGCACCATCGGACAGGGAAGGGGAGCCCTCCACTTT. Its protein is CASTIGQGRGALHF. The chain links TRBV7-2 to TRBJ1-6; 8 bases map to TRBD1. CDR1 and CDR2 (germline): SGHTA, FQGNSA. The V segment lost 7 bases and the J segment 14 bases; nucleotides outside the gene matches: 13. The CDR3 has 14 residues.

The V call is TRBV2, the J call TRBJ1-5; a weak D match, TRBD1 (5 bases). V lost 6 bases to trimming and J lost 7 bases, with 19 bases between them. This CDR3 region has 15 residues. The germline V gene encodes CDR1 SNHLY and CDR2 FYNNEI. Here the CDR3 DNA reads TGTGCCAGCAGCCCAAGCAGGGCATCCTTGCAGCCCCAGCATTTT. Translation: CASSPSRASLQPQHF.

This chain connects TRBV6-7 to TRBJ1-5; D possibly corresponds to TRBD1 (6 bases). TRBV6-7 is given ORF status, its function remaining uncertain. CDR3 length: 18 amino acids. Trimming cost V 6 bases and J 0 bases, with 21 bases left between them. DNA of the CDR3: TGTGCCAGCAGCTCATGGGGGCGCCAAGGCTATAGCAATCAGCCCCAGCATTTT. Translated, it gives CASSSWGRQGYSNQPQHF.

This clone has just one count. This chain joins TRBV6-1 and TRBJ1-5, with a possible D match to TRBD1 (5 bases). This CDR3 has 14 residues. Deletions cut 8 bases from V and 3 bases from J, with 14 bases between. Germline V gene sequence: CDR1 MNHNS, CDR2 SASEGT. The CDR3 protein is CASSLGQYNQPQHF. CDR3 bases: TGTGCCAGCTCTTTGGGGCAGTACAATCAGCCCCAGCATTTT.

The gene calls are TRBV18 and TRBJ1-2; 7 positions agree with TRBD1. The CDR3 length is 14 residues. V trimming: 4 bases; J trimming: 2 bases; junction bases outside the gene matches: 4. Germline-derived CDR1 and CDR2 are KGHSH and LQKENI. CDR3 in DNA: TGTGCCAGCTCACTCAGGGGACAGAACTATGGCTACACCTTC. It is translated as CASSLRGQNYGYTF. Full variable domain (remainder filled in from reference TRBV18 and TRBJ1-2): NAGVMQNPRHLVRRRGQEARLRCSPMKGHSHVYWYRQLPEEGLKFMVYLQKENIIDESGMPKERFSAEFPKEGPSILRIQQVVRGDSAAYFCASSLRGQNYGYTFGSGTRLTVV.

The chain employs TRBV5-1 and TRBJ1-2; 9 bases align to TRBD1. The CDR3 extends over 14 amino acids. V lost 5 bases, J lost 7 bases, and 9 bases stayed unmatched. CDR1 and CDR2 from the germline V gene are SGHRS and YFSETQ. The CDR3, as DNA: TGCGCCAGCAGTCTTGGACAGGGGATAACTGGCTACACCTTC. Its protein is CASSLGQGITGYTF.

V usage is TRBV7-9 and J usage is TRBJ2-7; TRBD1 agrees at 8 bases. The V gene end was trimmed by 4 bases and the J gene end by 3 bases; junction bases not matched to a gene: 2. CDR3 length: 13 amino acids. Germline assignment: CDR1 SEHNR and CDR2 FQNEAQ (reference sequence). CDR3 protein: CASSSGQVYEQYF. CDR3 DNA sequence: TGTGCCAGCAGCTCGGGACAGGTCTACGAGCAGTACTTC.

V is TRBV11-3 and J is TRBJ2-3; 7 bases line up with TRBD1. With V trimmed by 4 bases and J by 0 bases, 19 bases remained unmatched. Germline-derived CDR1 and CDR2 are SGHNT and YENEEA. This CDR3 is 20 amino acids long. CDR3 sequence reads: CASSSHIGNDRDRSTDTQYF. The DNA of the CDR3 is TGTGCCAGCAGCTCTCATATAGGGAATGACAGGGACCGTAGCACAGATACGCAGTATTTT.

CDR3 region: CASSLGTGGSNQPQHF. The CDR3 DNA follows: TGTGCCAGCAGCTTAGGGACAGGGGGCTCGAATCAGCCCCAGCATTTT. The chain couples TRBV7-9 to TRBJ1-5; 11 bases are a match to TRBD1. Germline trimming cut 1 base from V and 4 bases from J; bases unmatched to any gene: 3. This CDR3 region has 16 residues. CDR1 SEHNR and CDR2 FQNEAQ come from the germline V gene (reference sequence).

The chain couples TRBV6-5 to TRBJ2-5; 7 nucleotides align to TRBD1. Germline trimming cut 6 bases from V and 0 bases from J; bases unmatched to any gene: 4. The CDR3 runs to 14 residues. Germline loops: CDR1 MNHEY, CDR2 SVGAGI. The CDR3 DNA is TGTGCCAGCAGGAGGGGACAGAACCAAGAGACCCAGTACTTC. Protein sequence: CASRRGQNQETQYF.

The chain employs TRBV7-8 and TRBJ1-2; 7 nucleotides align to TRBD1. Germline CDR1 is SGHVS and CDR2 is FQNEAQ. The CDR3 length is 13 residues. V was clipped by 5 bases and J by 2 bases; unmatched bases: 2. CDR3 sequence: CASSPGQNYGYTF. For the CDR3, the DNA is TGTGCCAGCAGCCCGGGACAGAACTATGGCTACACCTTC.

The DNA for the CDR3 is TGTGCCAGCAGAGACAGTAGCAATCAGCCCCAGCATTTT. Its translation: CASRDSSNQPQHF. V is TRBV2 and J is TRBJ1-5; maybe TRBD1 (5 bases). The CDR3 loop spans 13 amino acids. Germline CDR1 SNHLY, CDR2 FYNNEI. Deletions cut 6 bases from V and 0 bases from J, with 6 bases between.

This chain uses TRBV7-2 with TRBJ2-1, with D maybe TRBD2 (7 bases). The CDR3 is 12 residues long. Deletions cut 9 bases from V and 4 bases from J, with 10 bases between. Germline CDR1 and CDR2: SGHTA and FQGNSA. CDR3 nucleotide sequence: TGTGCCAGGAGGGGGGGGTACAATGAGCAGTTCTTC. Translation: CARRGGYNEQFF.

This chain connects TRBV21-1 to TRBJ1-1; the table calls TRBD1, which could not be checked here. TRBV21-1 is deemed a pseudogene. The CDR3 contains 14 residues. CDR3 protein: CASSKGTGVAEAFF. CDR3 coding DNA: TGTGCCAGCAGCAAGGGGACAGGGGTTGCTGAAGCTTTCTTT.

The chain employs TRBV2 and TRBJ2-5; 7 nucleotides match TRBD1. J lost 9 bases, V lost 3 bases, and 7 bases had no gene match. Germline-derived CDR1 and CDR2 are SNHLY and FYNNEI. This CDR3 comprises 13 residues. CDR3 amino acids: CASSEGTVRAQYF. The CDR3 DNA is TGTGCCAGCAGTGAGGGGACAGTTCGGGCCCAGTACTTC.

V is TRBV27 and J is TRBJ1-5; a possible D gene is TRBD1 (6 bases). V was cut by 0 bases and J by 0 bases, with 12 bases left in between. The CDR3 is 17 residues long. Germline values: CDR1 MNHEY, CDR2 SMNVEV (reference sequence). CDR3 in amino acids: CASSLSGRTVSNQPQHF. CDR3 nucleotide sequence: TGTGCCAGCAGTTTATCAGGTCGGACAGTTAGCAATCAGCCCCAGCATTTT.

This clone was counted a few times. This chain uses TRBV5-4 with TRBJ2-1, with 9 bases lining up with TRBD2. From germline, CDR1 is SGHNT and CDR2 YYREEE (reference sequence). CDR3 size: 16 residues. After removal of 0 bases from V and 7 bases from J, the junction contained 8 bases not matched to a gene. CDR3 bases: TGTGCCAGCAGCTTGGGCTCAGCGGGGGGACGAAATGAGCAGTTCTTC. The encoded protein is CASSLGSAGGRNEQFF. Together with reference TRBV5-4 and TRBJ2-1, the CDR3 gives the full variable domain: ETGVTQSPTHLIKTRGQQVTLRCSSQSGHNTVSWYQQALGQGPQFIFQYYREEENGRGNFPPRFSGLQFPNYSSELNVNALELDDSALYLCASSLGSAGGRNEQFFGPGTRLTVL.

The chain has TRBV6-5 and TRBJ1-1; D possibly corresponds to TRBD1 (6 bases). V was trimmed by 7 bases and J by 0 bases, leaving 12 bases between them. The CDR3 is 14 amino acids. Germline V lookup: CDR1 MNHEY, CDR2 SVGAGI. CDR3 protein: CASTRDNMNTEAFF. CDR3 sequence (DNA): TGTGCCAGCACCCGGGACAACATGAACACTGAAGCTTTCTTT.

The CDR3 nucleotides are TGCGCCAGCAGCCAGGGCGGACTAGCGGGCACAGATACGCAGTATTTT. Encoded protein: CASSQGGLAGTDTQYF. The chain employs TRBV5-1 and TRBJ2-3, with 10 positions matching TRBD2. The J segment lost 1 base and the V segment lost 4 bases, leaving 6 bases of the junction unmatched. From germline, CDR1 is SGHRS and CDR2 YFSETQ. CDR3 size: 16 residues.